This paragraph covers one TCR beta chain sequence. Authors' analysis steps: Amplification of reference gene primers was used by the study to estimate nucleated cell counts. The method was immunoSEQ multiplex PCR; TCRdb's version includes in-frame clones alone and lacks a portion of them. That table furnishes V, J and clone size, whereas the DNA furnished D and trimming. The sample records some 280,000 clones, 70% to 90% being singletons. These data come from a study of blood T cell repertoires in COVID-19. On the study more broadly: Samples came from the United States, Italy and Spain, spanning acute and convalescent COVID-19.

Germline lookup yields CDR1 SEHNR and CDR2 FQNEAQ (reference sequence). V lost 4 bases to trimming and J lost 7 bases; unmatched junction nucleotides: 4. This CDR3 has 12 residues. The receptor's source is a woman aged 25 to 39 with active or convalescent COVID-19. What was sequenced was peripheral blood. V is TRBV7-9 and J is TRBJ2-7, with 7 positions matching TRBD1. The CDR3 bases are TGTGCCAGCAGCTCGACAGGGTGGGAGCAGTACTTC. Protein product: CASSSTGWEQYF.